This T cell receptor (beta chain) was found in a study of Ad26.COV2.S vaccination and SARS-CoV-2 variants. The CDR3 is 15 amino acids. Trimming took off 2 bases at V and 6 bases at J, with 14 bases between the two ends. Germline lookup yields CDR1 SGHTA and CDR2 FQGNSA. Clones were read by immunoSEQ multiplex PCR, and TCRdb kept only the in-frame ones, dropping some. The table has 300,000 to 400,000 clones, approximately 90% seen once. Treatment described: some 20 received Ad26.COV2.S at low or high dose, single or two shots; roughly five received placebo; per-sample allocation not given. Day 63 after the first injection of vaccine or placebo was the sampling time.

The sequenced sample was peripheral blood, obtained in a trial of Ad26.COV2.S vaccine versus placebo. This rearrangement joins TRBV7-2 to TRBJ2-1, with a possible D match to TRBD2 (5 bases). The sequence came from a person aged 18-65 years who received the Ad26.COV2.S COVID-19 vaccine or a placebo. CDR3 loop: CASSLMTILRNEQFF. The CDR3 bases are TGTGCCAGCAGCTTAATGACTATCTTGCGCAATGAGCAGTTCTTC.